Below are 12 T cell receptor beta chains sequenced from a single sample in a study of identifying expanded T cells in peripheral blood. Sequencing used immunoSEQ multiplex PCR; TCRdb keeps in-frame clones, though not all of them. The table records over 70,000 clones, 88% of them present only once. The specimen was blood. All receptors derive from a person aged 18 to 75 in good health.

This clone was found a few times. The chain combines TRBV7-8 with TRBJ1-2; no clear D gene. CDR1 and CDR2 from the germline V gene are SGHVS and FQNEAQ. Deletions cut 1 base from V and 4 bases from J, with 7 bases between. This CDR3 contains 13 residues. The CDR3 protein is CASSLGQIYGYTF. The CDR3 DNA reads as TGTGCCAGCAGCTTAGGACAAATCTATGGCTACACCTTC.

This clone has just a few counts. This chain uses TRBV2 with TRBJ2-3; possibly TRBD1 for D (5 bases). Trimming shortened V by 3 bases and J by 8 bases, and 18 bases separated the two germline ends. Germline CDR1 and CDR2: SNHLY and FYNNEI. The CDR3 consists of 15 residues. In DNA form, the CDR3 reads TGTGCCAGCAGTGAGGAACAGGCCGCTCGGTCTACGCAGTATTTT. It yields the protein CASSEEQAARSTQYF.

This clone has more than one count but fewer than ten. The chain couples TRBV28 to TRBJ1-6; D unclear. V lost 4 bases to trimming and J lost 7 bases, with 5 bases between them. This CDR3 spans 12 amino acids. Per the germline V gene, CDR1 is MDHEN and CDR2 is SYDVKM. CDR3: CASSWVNSPLHF. The CDR3 DNA is TGTGCCAGCAGTTGGGTAAATTCACCCCTCCACTTT.

The chain couples TRBV12-5 to TRBJ1-6; TRBD1 matches at 10 bases. The CDR3 consists of 16 residues. Germline-derived CDR1 and CDR2 are LGHNT and FRNRAP. V lost 2 bases, J lost 9 bases, and 7 bases stayed unmatched. The CDR3 DNA reads as TGTGCTAGTGGTTTGATTATCGGACAGGGGGGTTCACCCCTCCACTTT. Translation gives CASGLIIGQGGSPLHF.

This chain connects TRBV5-4 to TRBJ2-3; unclear D gene. This CDR3 has 13 residues. The V gene lost 3 bases and the J gene lost 0 bases, with 5 bases spanning the gap. Germline loops: CDR1 SGHNT, CDR2 YYREEE (reference sequence). CDR3 residues: CASSSSSTDTQYF. For the CDR3, the DNA is TGTGCCAGCAGCTCTTCTAGCACAGATACGCAGTATTTT. Variable domain in full (rest from reference TRBV5-4 and TRBJ2-3): ETGVTQSPTHLIKTRGQQVTLRCSSQSGHNTVSWYQQALGQGPQFIFQYYREEENGRGNFPPRFSGLQFPNYSSELNVNALELDDSALYLCASSSSSTDTQYFGPGTRLTVL.

The rearrangement joins TRBV7-8 to TRBJ2-5, with unresolved D. CDR3 size: 13 residues. V dropped 3 bases and J dropped 1 base, with 6 bases sitting between them. Germline values: CDR1 SGHVS, CDR2 FQNEAQ. The CDR3 sequence is CASSFAVQETQYF. CDR3 DNA sequence: TGTGCCAGCAGCTTCGCAGTCCAAGAGACCCAGTACTTC.

The chain couples TRBV29-1 to TRBJ2-7; no clear D gene. Germline V lookup: CDR1 SQVTM, CDR2 ANQGSEA. V lost 4 bases and J 5 bases, leaving 12 bases between the germline ends. The CDR3 totals 12 residues. The CDR3 loop reads CSVALGLDEQYF. The CDR3 nucleotides read TGCAGCGTTGCCTTGGGGTTGGACGAGCAGTACTTC.

This rearrangement joins TRBV19 to TRBJ1-2; TRBD1 is a possible D gene (6 bases). The germline V and J ends were trimmed by 1 base and 3 bases, with 15 bases remaining between them. The CDR3 extends over 16 amino acids. The V gene's germline CDR1 is LNHDA and CDR2 SQIVND (reference sequence). The CDR3 region is CASSIGRGLDDYGYTF. The DNA for the CDR3 is TGTGCCAGTAGTATAGGGCGGGGGCTGGACGACTATGGCTACACCTTC.

V gene TRBV7-2 combines with J gene TRBJ2-7; D is uncertain. The CDR3 length is 14 residues. Trimming cost V 1 base and J 3 bases, with 10 bases left between them. Germline values: CDR1 SGHTA, CDR2 FQGNSA. The CDR3 is CASSLGARSYEQYF. CDR3 sequence (DNA): TGTGCCAGCAGCTTAGGGGCACGGAGCTACGAGCAGTACTTC.

The chain has TRBV5-1 and TRBJ1-5; TRBD1 agrees at 8 bases. This CDR3 comprises 14 residues. Germline-derived CDR1 and CDR2 are SGHRS and YFSETQ. Germline trimming cut 4 bases from V and 7 bases from J; bases unmatched to any gene: 7. The CDR3 nucleotides are TGCGCCAGCAGCCTAGGACAGGGAGGACAGCCCCAGCATTTT. It codes for CASSLGQGGQPQHF. Based on the CDR3 plus reference TRBV5-1 and TRBJ1-5, the full variable domain is KAGVTQTPRYLIKTRGQQVTLSCSPISGHRSVSWYQQTPGQGLQFLFEYFSETQRNKGNFPGRFSGRQFSNSRSEMNVSTLELGDSALYLCASSLGQGGQPQHFGDGTRLSIL.

The V call is TRBV7-2, the J call TRBJ1-1; 10 nucleotides line up with TRBD1. The germline V gene encodes CDR1 SGHTA and CDR2 FQGNSA. The CDR3 is 14 residues long. With V trimmed by 5 bases and J by 10 bases, 10 bases remained unmatched. CDR3 amino acids: CASSPQGQGSAAFF. In DNA, the CDR3 is TGTGCCAGCAGCCCCCAGGGACAGGGGTCGGCAGCTTTCTTT. The entire variable domain, with the rest obtained from reference TRBV7-2 and TRBJ1-1, is as follows: GAGVSQSPSNKVTEKGKDVELRCDPISGHTALYWYRQSLGQGLEFLIYFQGNSAPDKSGLPSDRFSAERTGGSVSTLTIQRTQQEDSAVYLCASSPQGQGSAAFFGQGTRLTVV.

In its sample, this clone was seen a few times. V usage is TRBV10-3 and J usage is TRBJ1-5, with D hard to call. CDR1 is ENHRY, CDR2 SYGVKD, per germline. V dropped 3 bases and J dropped 13 bases, with 13 bases sitting between them. This CDR3 is 12 amino acids long. The CDR3 nucleotides are TGTGCCATCAGTGATCCCCCCAAAGGACAGCATTTT. Residues: CAISDPPKGQHF.